A selection of T cell receptor beta chains follows, all from one sample in a study of T-cell reconstitution after alpha-beta-depleted transplantation in children. MiXCR, applied by TCRdb to the PCR reads, yields one record per CDR3 protein. The sample carries about 610,000 distinct CDR3 sequences, 8% to 11% recorded once. This sample comprised PBMCs from the stem cell graft donor, obtained from the stem cell graft. Every receptor here comes from a human donor who donated a stem cell graft to a child with acute myeloid leukemia. The CDR3 runs from the conserved cysteine through the conserved F or W. A D gene is named only where the DNA matches it firmly. Only some rows state a clone size, as once, few, many or a class for expanded clones.

TRBD1	TRBV7-9	few	TRBJ2-2	TGTGCCAGCAGGGGACAGGGGGCTAACACCGGGGAGCTGTTTTTT	CASRGQGANTGELFF
TRBD1	TRBV20-1	many	TRBJ2-7	TGCAGTGCTAGAGGAGGAGGGACAGGGGGCTACGAGCAGTACTTC	CSARGGGTGGYEQYF
TRBD2	TRBV20-1	few	TRBJ2-1	TGCAGTGCTAGTTACCTAGCGGTCCTGTTCTTC	CSASYLAVLFF
TRBD1	TRBV15	few	TRBJ2-1	TGTGCCACCTTAACCGACAGGGGTCAGGGGAATGAGCAGTTCTTC	CATLTDRGQGNEQFF
.	TRBV30	.	TRBJ2-3	TGTGCCTGGGGGCGGGGAGTCGGTACGCAGTATTTT	CAWGRGVGTQYF
.	TRBV20-1	many	TRBJ2-1	TGCAGTGCTATTATAGCGGTCCACAGGACCTACAATGAGCAGTTCTTC	CSAIIAVHRTYNEQFF
TRBD1	TRBV5-1	few	TRBJ2-5	TGCGCCAGCAGCTTCTTGACAGGGGCCGTGTTTGAGACCCAGTACTTC	CASSFLTGAVFETQYF
.	TRBV6-2/TRBV6-3	.	TRBJ2-6	TGTGCCAGCAGAACTATCCCCGGACCACTGGCCGCCTCTGGGGCCAACGTCCTGACTTTC	CASRTIPGPLAASGANVLTF
.	TRBV13	.	TRBJ2-4	TGTGCCAGCAGCTCGACAGAGACTCTAACCAAAAACATTCAGTACTTC	CASSSTETLTKNIQYF
TRBD1	TRBV5-1	few	TRBJ1-6	TGCGCCAGCAGCCTATCCGGGACAGGGTCCTATAATTCACCCCTCCACTTT	CASSLSGTGSYNSPLHF
TRBD1	TRBV20-1	few	TRBJ1-1	TGCAGTGCTGACAGGGTGGGTGAAGCTTTCTTT	CSADRVGEAFF
TRBD2	TRBV28	.	TRBJ2-1	TGTGCCAGCACCCAGTCCGGGACTAGCGGGAGCTCAGGTTACGTGAATGAGCAGTTCTTC	CASTQSGTSGSSGYVNEQFF
.	TRBV27	many	TRBJ2-3	TGTGCCAGCAGTCCCTTCGGGGATACGCAGTATTTT	CASSPFGDTQYF
.	TRBV5-1	many	TRBJ2-4	TGCGCCAGCAGCTTGCCCGGGGGAGTGGAAAACATTCAGTACTTC	CASSLPGGVENIQYF
.	TRBV12-3/TRBV12-4	.	TRBJ1-2	TGTGCCAGCAGACCTTCCTATGGCTACACCTTC	CASRPSYGYTF
TRBD2	TRBV5-1	.	TRBJ2-1	TGCGCCAGCAGCTTGGCCTCTAGCGGGAGGGCCGTGAATGAGCAGTTCTTC	CASSLASSGRAVNEQFF
TRBD1	TRBV2	few	TRBJ2-1	TGTACCAGCAGGAGACCAGGGACAGGGTTTCGCAATGAGCAGTTCTTC	CTSRRPGTGFRNEQFF
TRBD2	TRBV7-8	few	TRBJ2-3	TGTGCCAGCAGCACCGGACTAGCGGGGGAAGATACGCAGTATTTT	CASSTGLAGEDTQYF
.	TRBV4-2	.	TRBJ2-3	TGTGCCAGCAGCCAAGACAGGGGGGTCACAGATACGCAGTATTTT	CASSQDRGVTDTQYF
TRBD1	TRBV2	.	TRBJ2-2	TGTGCCAGCAGTGTACAACAGGGGGCCGGGGAGCTGTTTTTT	CASSVQQGAGELFF
.	TRBV6-2/TRBV6-3	.	TRBJ1-1	TGTGCCAGCACCTCGGGCAGATCAGTAACTGAAGCTTTCTTT	CASTSGRSVTEAFF
TRBD2	TRBV29-1	many	TRBJ2-7	TGCAGCGTTTTGGGACTAGCGGGATCAGGCGAGCAGTACTTC	CSVLGLAGSGEQYF
TRBD2	TRBV7-2	.	TRBJ2-1	TGTGCCAGCAGCTTAGGGGGAAGCGGGAGTGTCTACAATGAGCAGTTCTTC	CASSLGGSGSVYNEQFF
.	TRBV20-1	many	TRBJ1-5	TGCAGTGCTTATTTACAGGGACGAGCTTTCGATCAGCCCCAGCATTTT	CSAYLQGRAFDQPQHF
.	TRBV5-1	few	TRBJ1-1	TGCGCCAGCAGCTTGGAGTCAAGCCTGAACACTGAAGCTTTCTTT	CASSLESSLNTEAFF
.	TRBV28	many	TRBJ2-7	TGTGCCAGCAGTTTATATCGTGGCTCCTACGAGCAGTACTTC	CASSLYRGSYEQYF
TRBD2	TRBV24-1	.	TRBJ2-1	TGTGCCACCAGGCAGGGGACTAGACAAAACAATGAGCAGTTCTTC	CATRQGTRQNNEQFF
TRBD1	TRBV5-1	.	TRBJ2-2	TGCGCCAGCAGCCAGAACGGACAGGGGAACACCGGGGAGCTGTTTTTT	CASSQNGQGNTGELFF
.	TRBV10-3	many	TRBJ1-1	TGTGCCATACTCGAGAGAACATCTTCGAAGACTGAAGCTTTCTTT	CAILERTSSKTEAFF
.	TRBV29-1	many	TRBJ2-1	TGCAGCGTTGAAGTGGGGTACAGATACAATGAGCAGTTCTTC	CSVEVGYRYNEQFF
.	TRBV7-9	many	TRBJ2-1	TGTGCCAGCGGCCATCTCCTTAATGAGCAGTTCTTC	CASGHLLNEQFF
TRBD1	TRBV18	few	TRBJ2-1	TGTGCCAGCTCACGTCCCGGGACAGGGGGCGCGGGGAATGAGCAGTTCTTC	CASSRPGTGGAGNEQFF
.	TRBV6-5	.	TRBJ2-1	TGTGCCAGCAGTTACGGACTGGCCAACAATGAGCAGTTCTTC	CASSYGLANNEQFF
TRBD2	TRBV20-1	many	TRBJ2-3	TGCGGGGGACTAACTAGCACAGATACGCAGTATTTT	CGGLTSTDTQYF
TRBD1	TRBV10-3	few	TRBJ1-1	TGTGCCATCAGTCCGGACAGGGAGGGAACTGAAGCTTTCTTT	CAISPDREGTEAFF
.	TRBV12-3/TRBV12-4	.	TRBJ1-1	TGTGCCAGCAGTCAGAGTTCGCTGAACACTGAAGCTTTCTTT	CASSQSSLNTEAFF
TRBD2	TRBV10-3	.	TRBJ2-7	TGTGCCATCAGTGGATGGACTAGCGACGACGAGCAGTACTTC	CAISGWTSDDEQYF
.	TRBV9	.	TRBJ2-3	TGTGCCAGCAGCGCTCGCTACTCTACTAGCACAGATACGCAGTATTTT	CASSARYSTSTDTQYF
.	TRBV7-9	few	TRBJ1-1	TGTGCCAGCAGCCACGCAGCTGAAGCTTTCTTT	CASSHAAEAFF
.	TRBV2	.	TRBJ2-7	TGTGCCAGCAGTGAGGGGATCCCAGGGAACTTC	CASSEGIPGNF
TRBD2	TRBV6-5	.	TRBJ2-1	TGTGCCAGCAGTTACGGCGCTAGCGGGAGGGTCAATGAGCAGTTCTTC	CASSYGASGRVNEQFF
.	TRBV7-3	few	TRBJ2-3	TGTGCCAGCAGCCTACGGCCTCGGGGGGCTGGCACAGATACGCAGTATTTT	CASSLRPRGAGTDTQYF
.	TRBV20-1	.	TRBJ1-1	TGCAGTGCTACCCGGTCGGGGGGGACTGAAGCTTTCTTT	CSATRSGGTEAFF
.	TRBV20-1	many	TRBJ2-3	TGCAGTGCTAGAGGAGAGCTGGGGGATACGCAGTATTTT	CSARGELGDTQYF
.	TRBV6-5	.	TRBJ2-1	TGTGCCAGCAGTTACGGGGCACCCGCGTACAATGAGCAGTTCTTC	CASSYGAPAYNEQFF
.	TRBV20-1	.	TRBJ2-5	TGCAGTGCTATTCCCCAGGGGACCCAGTACTTC	CSAIPQGTQYF
.	TRBV24-1	many	TRBJ1-5	TGTGCCACCGCGGACAGTCGGAATCAGCCCCAGCATTTT	CATADSRNQPQHF
.	TRBV29-1	many	TRBJ2-3	TGCAGCGCTAGGACCCCTGGCACAGATACGCAGTATTTT	CSARTPGTDTQYF
.	TRBV20-1	.	TRBJ2-5	TGCAGTGCTGCCCCGGGGGTGGCCGGAGAGACCCAGTACTTC	CSAAPGVAGETQYF
.	TRBV3-1	few	TRBJ1-2	TGTGCCAGCAGCCTAAGTCTAGGGGTCCGTGGCTACACCTTC	CASSLSLGVRGYTF
.	TRBV5-5	.	TRBJ2-2	TGTGCCAGCAGCTCTCGTTGGGGGTACACCGGGGAGCTGTTTTTT	CASSSRWGYTGELFF
.	TRBV28	once	TRBJ2-2	TGTGCCAGCAGTTTATTGGGACCTGACGGGGAGCTGTTTTTT	CASSLLGPDGELFF
TRBD2	TRBV27	few	TRBJ2-3	TGTGCCAGCAGCCCCAATAGCGGGAGAACAGATACGCAGTATTTT	CASSPNSGRTDTQYF
.	TRBV7-6	many	TRBJ2-7	TGTGCCAGCAGCTTAGATGTAGGGGACTACGAGCAGTACTTC	CASSLDVGDYEQYF
TRBD2	TRBV14	.	TRBJ2-1	TGTGCCAGCAGCCACCCACTAGCGGGATACAATGAGCAGTTCTTC	CASSHPLAGYNEQFF
TRBD2	TRBV30	.	TRBJ2-1	TGTGCCTGGAGTGTACAAGCGGGAGTAGGAGGGAATGAGCAGTTCTTC	CAWSVQAGVGGNEQFF